One and the same sample provided the 5 T cell receptor beta chains below, sequenced in a study of blood T cell repertoires in COVID-19. TCRdb's table, derived via immunoSEQ multiplex PCR, lists solely in-frame clones and lacks some. The data show 150,000 to 200,000 clones, about 86% seen once. Sequenced input: peripheral blood. The receptors shown here come from a woman aged 80 or older with acute or convalescent COVID-19.

This clone was counted between two and nine times. V and J are TRBV24-1 and TRBJ2-1; the match to TRBD1 covers 9 bases. Unmatched junction bases numbered 7, after V lost 3 bases and J lost 8 bases. There are 15 residues in the CDR3. CDR1 is KGHDR and CDR2 is SFDVKD in the germline V gene. Written as DNA, the CDR3 is TGTGCCACCAGTGATACAGGGGGCGGTATGGATGAGCAGTTCTTC. This encodes CATSDTGGGMDEQFF.

The rearrangement uses TRBV7-8 and TRBJ2-2, with 8 bases identical to TRBD2. V lost 2 bases and J lost 3; bases outside the gene matches: 5. The CDR3 has 16 residues. CDR1 is SGHVS, CDR2 FQNEAQ, per germline. The CDR3 is CASSLLAGGHTGELFF. The CDR3 nucleotides read TGTGCCAGCAGCTTACTCGCGGGGGGACACACCGGGGAGCTGTTTTTT.

The rearrangement uses TRBV2 and TRBJ1-6; 8 nucleotides line up with TRBD1. The germline gives CDR1 SNHLY, CDR2 FYNNEI. CDR3 size: 14 residues. J was trimmed by 5 bases and V by 4 bases; bases with no gene match: 1. CDR3 protein: CASSGDRHNSPLHF. The CDR3 nucleotides read TGTGCCAGCAGTGGGGACAGGCATAATTCACCCCTCCACTTT.

A few counts support this clone. The chain is built from TRBV7-6 and TRBJ2-5; D unclear. This CDR3 region has 13 residues. Germline V gene data show CDR1 as SGHVS and CDR2 as FNYEAQ. The V end was cut by 5 bases, the J end by 3 bases, with 10 bases between. CDR3 in amino acids: CASSPEIKETQYF. The CDR3, as DNA: TGTGCCAGCAGCCCGGAGATAAAAGAGACCCAGTACTTC. The full variable domain, in which reference TRBV7-6 and TRBJ2-5 provide the parts outside the CDR3, is GAGVSQSPRYKVTKRGQDVALRCDPISGHVSLYWYRQALGQGPEFLTYFNYEAQQDKSGLPNDRFSAERPEGSISTLTIQRTEQRDSAMYRCASSPEIKETQYFGPGTRLLVL.

The chain employs TRBV30 and TRBJ1-6; 7 nucleotides match TRBD1. Germline CDR1 is GTSNPN and CDR2 is SVGIG (reference sequence). The V gene end was trimmed by 1 base and the J gene end by 9 bases; junction bases not matched to a gene: 3. The CDR3 extends over 13 amino acids. CDR3 nucleotides: TGTGCCTGGAGTGCGGCAGGGGGTTCACCCCTCCACTTT. It specifies CAWSAAGGSPLHF.